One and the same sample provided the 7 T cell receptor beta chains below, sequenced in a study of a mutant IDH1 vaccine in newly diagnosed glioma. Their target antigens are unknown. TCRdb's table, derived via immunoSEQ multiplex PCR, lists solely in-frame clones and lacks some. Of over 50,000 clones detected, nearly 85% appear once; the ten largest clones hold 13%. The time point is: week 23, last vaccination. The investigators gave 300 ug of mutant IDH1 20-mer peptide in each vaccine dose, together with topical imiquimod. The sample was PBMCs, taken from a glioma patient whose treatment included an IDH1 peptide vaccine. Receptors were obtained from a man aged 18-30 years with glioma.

The CDR3 here is CASSSPPGAPETQYF. CDR3 nucleotide sequence: TGTGCCAGCAGCTCCCCCCCGGGGGCCCCAGAGACCCAGTACTTC. The genes are TRBV7-2 and TRBJ2-5, with D perhaps matching TRBD1 or TRBD2 (6 bases each). The CDR3 totals 15 residues. The germline V and J ends were trimmed by 4 bases and 4 bases, with 16 bases remaining between them. CDR1 is SGHTA, CDR2 FQGNSA, per germline.

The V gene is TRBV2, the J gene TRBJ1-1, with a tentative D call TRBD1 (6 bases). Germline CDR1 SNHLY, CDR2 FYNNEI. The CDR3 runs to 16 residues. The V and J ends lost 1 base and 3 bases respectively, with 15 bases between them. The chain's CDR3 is CASSEDRTGLDTEAFF. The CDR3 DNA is TGTGCCAGCAGTGAAGATAGAACAGGGCTCGACACTGAAGCTTTCTTT.

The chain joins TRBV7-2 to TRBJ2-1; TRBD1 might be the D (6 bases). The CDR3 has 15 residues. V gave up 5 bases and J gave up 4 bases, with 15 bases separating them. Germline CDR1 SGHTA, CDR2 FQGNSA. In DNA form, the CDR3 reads TGTGCCAGCAGCCCCGCCGGGACACAGTACAATGAGCAGTTCTTC. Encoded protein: CASSPAGTQYNEQFF.

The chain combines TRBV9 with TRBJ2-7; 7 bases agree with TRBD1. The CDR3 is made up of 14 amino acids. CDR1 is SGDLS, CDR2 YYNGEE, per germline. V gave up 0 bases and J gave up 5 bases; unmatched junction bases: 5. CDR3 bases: TGTGCCAGCAGCGTAGAGGGGGCGAGCCACGAGCAGTACTTC. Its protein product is CASSVEGASHEQYF. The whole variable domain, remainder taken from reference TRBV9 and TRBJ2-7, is DSGVTQTPKHLITATGQRVTLRCSPRSGDLSVYWYQQSLDQGLQFLIQYYNGEERAKGNILERFSAQQFPDLHSELNLSSLELGDSALYFCASSVEGASHEQYFGPGTRLTVT.

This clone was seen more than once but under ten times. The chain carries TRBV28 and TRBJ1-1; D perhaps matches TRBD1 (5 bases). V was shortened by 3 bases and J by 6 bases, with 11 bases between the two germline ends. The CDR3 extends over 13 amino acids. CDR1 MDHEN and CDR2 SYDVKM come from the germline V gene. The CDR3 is CASSLEGVSEAFF. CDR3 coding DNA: TGTGCCAGCAGTTTGGAAGGGGTGTCTGAAGCTTTCTTT.

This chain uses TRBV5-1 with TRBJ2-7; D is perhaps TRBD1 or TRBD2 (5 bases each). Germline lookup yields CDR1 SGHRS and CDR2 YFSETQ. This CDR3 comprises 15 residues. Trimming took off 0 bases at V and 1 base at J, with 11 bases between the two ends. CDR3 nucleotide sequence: TGCGCCAGCAGCTTGGCGGGGCTAGGTTCCTACGAGCAGTACTTC. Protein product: CASSLAGLGSYEQYF.

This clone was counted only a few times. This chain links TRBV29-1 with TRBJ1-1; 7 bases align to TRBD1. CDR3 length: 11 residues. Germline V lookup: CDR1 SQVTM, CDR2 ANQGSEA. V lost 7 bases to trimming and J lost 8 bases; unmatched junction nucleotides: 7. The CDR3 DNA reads TGCAGCGCAGGGGGTATTGCGGAAGCTTTCTTT. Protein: CSAGGIAEAFF.